One sample yielded the 29 T cell receptor beta chains listed below, sequenced in a study of T cells in narcolepsy. Profiling relied on immunoSEQ multiplex PCR, and the TCRdb table lists in-frame clones only, not all of them. The repertoire has about 20,000 clones, roughly four fifths of them found once; the top ten carry 1.6%. Sequencing used memory (CD45RA-) CD4+ T cells from blood. The receptor source for this set is a human donor in good health.

The chain carries TRBV7-9 and TRBJ2-5, with a possible D match to TRBD2 (5 bases). Trimming took 5 bases from V and 2 from J, leaving 12 bases between them. Germline V gene sequence: CDR1 SEHNR, CDR2 FQNEAQ (reference sequence). This CDR3 is 14 amino acids long. The CDR3 coding sequence is TGTGCCAGCAGCCACTCGACGGGGCAAGAGACCCAGTACTTC. This sequence encodes CASSHSTGQETQYF.

This clone was counted a single time. The rearrangement links TRBV7-9 to TRBJ1-1, with D hard to call. Trimming cost V 5 bases and J 0 bases, with 19 bases left between them. There are 17 residues in the CDR3. Per germline, CDR1 SEHNR and CDR2 FQNEAQ (reference sequence). This CDR3 reads CASSPWSAGLMNTEAFF. Here the CDR3 DNA reads TGTGCCAGCAGCCCCTGGAGCGCAGGCCTTATGAACACTGAAGCTTTCTTT.

The rearrangement uses TRBV19 and TRBJ2-2; 7 nucleotides agree with TRBD1. CDR3 size: 17 residues. Germline V CDR1 and CDR2: LNHDA, SQIVND (reference sequence). V trimming: 9 bases; J trimming: 0 bases; junction bases outside the gene matches: 13. The CDR3 protein is CASRTTGRNANTGELFF. In DNA form, the CDR3 reads TGTGCCAGCCGGACGACAGGGCGAAACGCGAACACCGGGGAGCTGTTTTTT.

V gene TRBV6-5 combines with J gene TRBJ2-3; 7 nucleotides agree with TRBD2. The trim removed 0 bases at V and 5 bases at J, leaving 8 bases unmatched. This CDR3 is built from 16 residues. Germline CDR1 is MNHEY and CDR2 is SVGAGI. The CDR3 reads CASSYSSAGVKDTQYF. In DNA, the CDR3 is TGTGCCAGCAGTTACTCTTCGGCGGGAGTCAAAGATACGCAGTATTTT.

The chain employs TRBV18 and TRBJ2-5, with a possible D match to TRBD2 (7 bases). Looked up from germline, CDR1 is KGHSH and CDR2 is LQKENI. The germline V and J ends were trimmed by 7 bases and 1 base, with 10 bases remaining between them. The CDR3 spans 13 residues. CDR3 sequence reads: CASLRGLQETQYF. In DNA, the CDR3 is TGTGCCAGCTTGCGGGGGCTCCAAGAGACCCAGTACTTC. Using reference TRBV18 and TRBJ2-5 for the parts outside the CDR3, the full variable domain is NAGVMQNPRHLVRRRGQEARLRCSPMKGHSHVYWYRQLPEEGLKFMVYLQKENIIDESGMPKERFSAEFPKEGPSILRIQQVVRGDSAAYFCASLRGLQETQYFGPGTRLLVL.

CDR3 coding DNA: TGTGCCAGCAGCTTGGTAGGGGAGATTACACCCCTCCACTTT. It is translated as CASSLVGEITPLHF. The rearrangement joins TRBV5-4 to TRBJ1-6, with a weak D call TRBD1 (5 bases). The CDR3 has 14 amino acids. V was shortened by 0 bases and J by 11 bases, with 12 bases between the two germline ends. The V gene's germline CDR1 is SGHNT and CDR2 YYREEE (reference sequence).

The gene calls are TRBV5-4 and TRBJ2-1; 8 nucleotides agree with TRBD2. CDR1 and CDR2 (germline): SGHNT, YYREEE (reference sequence). The CDR3 spans 12 residues. The trim removed 4 bases at V and 10 bases at J, leaving 4 bases unmatched. The CDR3 nucleotides read TGTGCCAGCAGCCCCGTAGCGGGAGAGCAGTTCTTC. Translation gives CASSPVAGEQFF.

The sample holds one count of this clone. This chain uses TRBV27 with TRBJ1-2; a possible D gene is TRBD1 (5 bases). V lost 2 bases to trimming and J lost 8 bases, with 15 bases between them. This CDR3 has 14 amino acids. CDR1 is MNHEY, CDR2 SMNVEV, per germline (reference sequence). CDR3 nucleotides: TGTGCCAGCAGTTTACGAAGGCAGGGCTTGGGCTACACCTTC. Its protein is CASSLRRQGLGYTF.

V usage is TRBV5-1 and J usage is TRBJ2-1; TRBD1 or TRBD2 may be the D gene (5 bases each). V was cut by 0 bases and J by 0 bases, with 7 bases left in between. The CDR3 extends over 15 amino acids. Germline CDR1 SGHRS, CDR2 YFSETQ. This chain's CDR3 is CASSLDGTSYNEQFF. The CDR3 DNA follows: TGCGCCAGCAGCTTGGACGGGACCTCCTACAATGAGCAGTTCTTC.

This rearrangement joins TRBV19 to TRBJ1-5, with 9 bases that match TRBD1. Losses at the gene ends were 6 bases for V and 0 bases for J; bases not matched to a gene: 9. The CDR3 runs 17 residues. Germline assignment: CDR1 LNHDA and CDR2 SQIVND (reference sequence). CDR3 in amino acids: CASRVTGGTYSNQPQHF. In DNA, the CDR3 is TGTGCCAGTAGGGTGACAGGGGGAACGTATAGCAATCAGCCCCAGCATTTT.

This rearrangement joins TRBV28 to TRBJ1-2, with no clear D. The germline gives CDR1 MDHEN, CDR2 SYDVKM. The V and J ends lost 6 bases and 3 bases respectively, with 11 bases between them. The CDR3 contains 13 residues. The CDR3 region has the DNA TGTGCCAGCAGCCAAACATCGTACTATGGCTACACCTTC. Its protein product is CASSQTSYYGYTF.

V is TRBV19 and J is TRBJ2-3; 8 bases align to TRBD1. This CDR3 is built from 16 residues. V lost 3 bases and J lost 0; bases outside the gene matches: 5. The V gene's germline CDR1 is LNHDA and CDR2 SQIVND (reference sequence). The CDR3 spells CASSITGGHSTDTQYF. DNA for the CDR3: TGTGCCAGTAGTATTACAGGGGGGCATAGCACAGATACGCAGTATTTT.

This chain uses TRBV15 with TRBJ2-3; D possibly corresponds to TRBD2 (5 bases). Germline CDR1 reads LNHNV; CDR2 reads YYDKDF (reference sequence). CDR3 size: 16 residues. The V end lost 1 base, the J end lost 2 bases, and 13 bases lay between the germline ends. CDR3 nucleotides: TGTGCCACCAGCAGAGTTGAGGCAGACTACACAGATACGCAGTATTTT. Translation gives CATSRVEADYTDTQYF.

This clone is a singleton in its sample. V is TRBV2 and J is TRBJ2-4; 9 positions agree with TRBD1. The CDR3 length is 14 residues. Per the germline V gene, CDR1 is SNHLY and CDR2 is FYNNEI. Trimming at V came to 7 bases and at J to 7 bases, leaving 8 bases not matched to a gene. The CDR3 loop is CASITGTGRNIQYF. CDR3 sequence (DNA): TGTGCCAGCATCACCGGGACAGGGCGCAACATTCAGTACTTC. The full variable domain, with the rest looked up from reference TRBV2 and TRBJ2-4, is EPEVTQTPSHQVTQMGQEVILRCVPISNHLYFYWYRQILGQKVEFLVSFYNNEISEKSEIFDDQFSVERPDGSNFTLKIRSTKLEDSAMYFCASITGTGRNIQYFGAGTRLSVL.

The rearrangement joins TRBV28 to TRBJ1-2, with D unclear. Trimming cost V 5 bases and J 5 bases, with 9 bases left between them. The CDR3 is 12 residues long. Germline CDR1 MDHEN, CDR2 SYDVKM. This CDR3 is CASSTTVYGYTF. CDR3 in DNA: TGTGCCAGCAGTACTACCGTATATGGCTACACCTTC.

The gene calls are TRBV29-1 and TRBJ1-2, with D unclear. This CDR3 is built from 13 residues. V was clipped by 4 bases and J by 3 bases, with 12 bases between them. Germline V gene data show CDR1 as SQVTM and CDR2 as ANQGSEA. The CDR3 protein is CSVVVGGDYGYTF. DNA for the CDR3: TGCAGCGTTGTAGTTGGCGGAGACTATGGCTACACCTTC. Full variable domain (outside the CDR3, taken from reference TRBV29-1 and TRBJ1-2): SAVISQKPSRDICQRGTSLTIQCQVDSQVTMMFWYRQQPGQSLTLIATANQGSEATYESGFVIDKFPISRPNLTFSTLTVSNMSPEDSSIYLCSVVVGGDYGYTFGSGTRLTVV.

The V call is TRBV5-1, the J call TRBJ2-7; D gene unclear. Germline V gives CDR1 SGHRS, CDR2 YFSETQ. V was cut by 0 bases and J by 0 bases, with 13 bases left in between. The CDR3 contains 16 residues. The DNA for the CDR3 is TGCGCCAGCAGCTTGGTCTCAGGCCGAAGCTCCTACGAGCAGTACTTC. The encoded protein is CASSLVSGRSSYEQYF.

This clone was counted only a few times. This sequence joins TRBV7-2 and TRBJ1-3, with D possibly TRBD1 on 5 matching bases. The germline V and J ends were trimmed by 4 bases and 1 base, with 8 bases remaining between them. The CDR3 covers 14 residues. Germline CDR1 is SGHTA and CDR2 is FQGNSA. CDR3 amino acids: CASSSQGSGNTIYF. The CDR3 DNA reads as TGTGCCAGCAGCTCCCAGGGTTCTGGAAACACCATATATTTT. Variable domain in full (rest from reference TRBV7-2 and TRBJ1-3): GAGVSQSPSNKVTEKGKDVELRCDPISGHTALYWYRQSLGQGLEFLIYFQGNSAPDKSGLPSDRFSAERTGGSVSTLTIQRTQQEDSAVYLCASSSQGSGNTIYFGEGSWLTVV.

The V and J genes are TRBV4-3 and TRBJ2-5; a weak D match, TRBD2 (5 bases). The CDR3 loop spans 15 amino acids. V lost 3 bases and J 4 bases, leaving 15 bases between the germline ends. In germline, CDR1 is LGHNA, CDR2 YSLEER. CDR3 amino acids: CASSHGGSIGETQYF. As DNA, the CDR3 is TGCGCCAGCAGCCACGGTGGGAGTATCGGAGAGACCCAGTACTTC.

This chain joins TRBV5-1 and TRBJ2-3; 7 positions match TRBD1. The germline gives CDR1 SGHRS, CDR2 YFSETQ. The CDR3 totals 17 residues. V dropped 4 bases and J dropped 4; count of bases not matched to a gene: 15. The chain's CDR3 is CASSGKLGGQWSDTQYF. For the CDR3, the DNA is TGCGCCAGCAGCGGAAAACTAGGGGGCCAGTGGTCAGATACGCAGTATTTT.

The chain recombines TRBV5-4 with TRBJ2-5, with TRBD2 as a possible D gene (5 bases). Looked up from germline, CDR1 is SGHNT and CDR2 is YYREEE (reference sequence). The CDR3 is 15 amino acids. Between the trimmed V and J ends, which lost 3 bases and 5 bases, there was a span of 17 bases. Written as DNA, the CDR3 is TGTGCCAGCAGCTCGGCGAGCGAGGGCCTTGAGACCCAGTACTTC. This translates into CASSSASEGLETQYF.

This clone has a single count. The CDR3, as DNA: TGTGCCAGCAGCCTCTCAGGGCCGAGTAGCCGGCACGAGCAGTACTTC. Translating it yields CASSLSGPSSRHEQYF. The J gene is TRBJ2-7, the V gene TRBV7-2; the D gene is possibly TRBD1 (5 bases). With 5 bases removed from V and 5 bases from J, the gap between germline ends came to 22 bases. The germline V gene has CDR1 SGHTA and CDR2 FQGNSA. The CDR3 sequence is 16 residues long.

V and J are TRBV28 and TRBJ1-5; perhaps TRBD1 as D (6 bases). Trimming shortened V by 3 bases and J by 8 bases, and 23 bases separated the two germline ends. CDR1 MDHEN and CDR2 SYDVKM come from the germline V gene. This CDR3 contains 17 residues. The chain's CDR3 is CASSLIIGGAAGEPQHF. Here the CDR3 DNA reads TGTGCCAGCAGTTTGATAATCGGGGGCGCAGCAGGAGAGCCCCAGCATTTT.

CDR3 nucleotides: TGTGCCAGCAGTGAATTCTTAGCGGGGGGGCCGAATGAGCAGTTCTTC. This codes for CASSEFLAGGPNEQFF. The V gene is TRBV2, the J gene TRBJ2-1; 11 bases line up with TRBD2. The V gene end was trimmed by 2 bases and the J gene end by 7 bases; junction bases not matched to a gene: 7. Germline CDR1 is SNHLY and CDR2 is FYNNEI. CDR3 length equals 16 residues.

The genes are TRBV30 and TRBJ2-1, with 10 nucleotides matching TRBD2. The V gene end was trimmed by 4 bases and the J gene end by 5 bases; junction bases not matched to a gene: 2. Germline V CDR1 and CDR2: GTSNPN, SVGIG (reference sequence). CDR3 length equals 13 residues. The CDR3: CAWTSGSNNEQFF. In nucleotides, the CDR3 is TGTGCCTGGACTAGCGGGAGTAACAATGAGCAGTTCTTC.

The V call is TRBV10-3, the J call TRBJ1-6, with D possibly matching TRBD1 (5 bases). The CDR3 runs to 12 residues. Germline CDR1 is ENHRY and CDR2 is SYGVKD. Trimming removed 8 bases from V and 7 bases from J, with 9 bases in between. CDR3 bases: TGTGCCATCGGCCGGGACAATTCACCCCTCCACTTT. This sequence encodes CAIGRDNSPLHF.

This clone came up once. CDR3 region: CAISDSKTGRHIQYF. The CDR3 nucleotides are TGTGCCATCAGTGACTCGAAGACAGGGCGGCACATTCAGTACTTC. The J gene is TRBJ2-4, the V gene TRBV10-3, with TRBD1 matching over 7 bases. In germline, CDR1 is ENHRY, CDR2 SYGVKD. J lost 8 bases, V lost 3 bases, and 10 bases had no gene match. The CDR3 has 15 amino acids.

This clone appeared a few times. The rearrangement joins TRBV30 to TRBJ2-3; D tentatively reads TRBD1 or TRBD2 (5 bases each). The germline V gene encodes CDR1 GTSNPN and CDR2 SVGIG (reference sequence). The CDR3 is made up of 14 amino acids. The V gene lost 4 bases and the J gene lost 0 bases, with 11 bases spanning the gap. The CDR3 nucleotides are TGTGCCTGGACGCGAGGGGATAGCACAGATACGCAGTATTTT. Residues: CAWTRGDSTDTQYF.

This chain joins TRBV6-4 and TRBJ2-2; 9 nucleotides align to TRBD1. This CDR3 comprises 17 residues. The germline V gene has CDR1 MRHNA and CDR2 SNTAGT. The V gene end was trimmed by 5 bases and the J gene end by 0 bases; junction bases not matched to a gene: 7. The CDR3 is CASSRFGTGSNTGELFF. The CDR3 DNA follows: TGTGCCAGCAGTCGTTTCGGGACAGGGTCGAACACCGGGGAGCTGTTTTTT.